A selection of T cell receptor beta chains follows, all from one sample in a study of shared clonotypes between healthy human individuals. Data came from immunoSEQ multiplex PCR; TCRdb stores just in-frame clones and leaves some out. The table records millions of clones, more than 80% of them present only once. The sample comprised naive CD4+ T cells from PBMCs. These receptors all stem from a man aged 18 to 35 in good health. Some clones in this sample may be carry-over from other donors' samples. Both conserved end residues are part of each CDR3. D genes are given only for firm matches. Expanded clones are given a class, and other clones once, few, many or no size at all.

d_gene: TRBD2; j_gene: TRBJ2-2; abundance: -; v_gene: TRBV5-6; CDR3aa: CASSFIAGGSSGELFF; CDR3nt: TGTGCCAGCAGCTTTATAGCGGGAGGTTCGTCAGGGGAGCTGTTTTTT
d_gene: -; j_gene: TRBJ1-5; abundance: -; v_gene: TRBV28; CDR3aa: CASKGYSNQPQHF; CDR3nt: TGTGCCAGCAAGGGGTATAGCAATCAGCCCCAGCATTTT
d_gene: -; j_gene: TRBJ1-1; abundance: -; v_gene: TRBV5-1; CDR3aa: CASSLQTNTEAFF; CDR3nt: TGCGCCAGCAGCTTGCAGACTAACACTGAAGCTTTCTTT
d_gene: -; j_gene: TRBJ1-4; abundance: -; v_gene: TRBV18; CDR3aa: CASSPTSQGGEKLFF; CDR3nt: TGTGCCAGCTCACCAACGTCGCAGGGTGGTGAAAAACTGTTTTTT
d_gene: -; j_gene: TRBJ1-1; abundance: -; v_gene: TRBV2; CDR3aa: CARARPDTEAFF; CDR3nt: TGTGCCAGAGCAAGACCTGACACTGAAGCTTTCTTT
d_gene: -; j_gene: TRBJ1-2; abundance: -; v_gene: TRBV6-1; CDR3aa: CASKSRTANYGYTF; CDR3nt: TGTGCCAGCAAATCTAGGACAGCTAACTATGGCTACACCTTC
d_gene: TRBD2; j_gene: TRBJ2-3; abundance: -; v_gene: TRBV18; CDR3aa: CASSPIQGGADTQYF; CDR3nt: TGTGCCAGCTCACCAATCCAGGGAGGGGCAGATACGCAGTATTTT
d_gene: TRBD2; j_gene: TRBJ2-1; abundance: -; v_gene: TRBV6-1; CDR3aa: CASRASGENEQFF; CDR3nt: TGTGCCAGCAGGGCTAGCGGAGAAAATGAGCAGTTCTTC
d_gene: TRBD2; j_gene: TRBJ2-1; abundance: -; v_gene: TRBV30; CDR3aa: CAWRVLADYNEQFF; CDR3nt: TGTGCCTGGAGGGTCCTAGCGGACTACAATGAGCAGTTCTTC
d_gene: TRBD1; j_gene: TRBJ1-4; abundance: -; v_gene: TRBV7-8; CDR3aa: CASSLRQGGPVKLFF; CDR3nt: TGTGCCAGCAGTCTAAGACAGGGGGGCCCTGTGAAACTGTTTTTT
d_gene: -; j_gene: TRBJ1-2; abundance: -; v_gene: TRBV28; CDR3aa: CASILSRGRGFEDYGYTF; CDR3nt: TGTGCCAGCATCCTTTCTAGGGGCAGGGGCTTTGAGGACTATGGCTACACCTTC
d_gene: TRBD2; j_gene: TRBJ2-1; abundance: -; v_gene: TRBV11-2; CDR3aa: CASSLVAGGYNEQFF; CDR3nt: TGTGCCAGCAGCTTAGTAGCGGGCGGCTACAATGAGCAGTTCTTC
d_gene: TRBD1; j_gene: TRBJ2-7; abundance: -; v_gene: TRBV7-9; CDR3aa: CASSLGEQGLREQYF; CDR3nt: TGTGCCAGCAGCTTAGGGGAACAGGGGCTTCGCGAGCAGTACTTC
d_gene: TRBD1; j_gene: TRBJ2-3; abundance: -; v_gene: TRBV6-1; CDR3aa: CASREGQGIGTDTQYF; CDR3nt: TGTGCCAGCAGGGAAGGACAGGGAATCGGAACAGATACGCAGTATTTT
d_gene: -; j_gene: TRBJ2-6; abundance: -; v_gene: TRBV27; CDR3aa: CASKPRGSGANVLTF; CDR3nt: TGTGCCAGCAAACCCAGGGGATCTGGGGCCAACGTCCTGACTTTC
d_gene: -; j_gene: TRBJ2-1; abundance: -; v_gene: TRBV5-4; CDR3aa: CASSLAGAYNEQFF; CDR3nt: TGTGCCAGCAGCTTGGCAGGGGCGTACAATGAGCAGTTCTTC
d_gene: TRBD1; j_gene: TRBJ1-1; abundance: -; v_gene: TRBV6-6; CDR3aa: CASSSTTGGTEAFF; CDR3nt: TGTGCCAGCAGTTCCACAACAGGGGGTACTGAAGCTTTCTTT
d_gene: -; j_gene: TRBJ2-3; abundance: -; v_gene: TRBV28; CDR3aa: CASAPRDTQYF; CDR3nt: TGTGCCAGCGCCCCCCGGGATACGCAGTATTTT
d_gene: TRBD2; j_gene: TRBJ2-7; abundance: once; v_gene: TRBV5-1; CDR3aa: CASSLAGLAEGSEQYF; CDR3nt: TGCGCCAGCAGCTTGGCCGGGCTAGCGGAAGGGAGCGAGCAGTACTTC
d_gene: -; j_gene: TRBJ2-1; abundance: once; v_gene: TRBV29-1; CDR3aa: CSVERLPLGRDNEQFF; CDR3nt: TGCAGCGTTGAAAGACTACCTCTGGGTCGCGACAATGAGCAGTTCTTC
d_gene: TRBD1; j_gene: TRBJ1-2; abundance: -; v_gene: TRBV6-5; CDR3aa: CASGLGTANYGYTF; CDR3nt: TGTGCCAGCGGATTGGGGACAGCTAACTATGGCTACACCTTC
d_gene: -; j_gene: TRBJ2-1; abundance: -; v_gene: TRBV2; CDR3aa: CASGRITISNEQFF; CDR3nt: TGTGCCAGCGGTCGAATTACTATTAGCAATGAGCAGTTCTTC
d_gene: TRBD2; j_gene: TRBJ2-3; abundance: -; v_gene: TRBV12-5; CDR3aa: CASGKGIAGVADTQYF; CDR3nt: TGTGCTAGTGGAAAAGGGATAGCGGGAGTAGCAGATACGCAGTATTTT
d_gene: -; j_gene: TRBJ2-2; abundance: -; v_gene: TRBV7-9; CDR3aa: CASSLVSGRGKSGELFF; CDR3nt: TGTGCCAGCAGCTTAGTATCTGGTAGGGGAAAATCCGGGGAGCTGTTTTTT
d_gene: -; j_gene: TRBJ1-1; abundance: -; v_gene: TRBV11-2; CDR3aa: CASSLVEGQIGTAEAFF; CDR3nt: TGTGCCAGCAGCTTAGTTGAGGGACAAATAGGGACCGCTGAAGCTTTCTTT
d_gene: -; j_gene: TRBJ1-4; abundance: -; v_gene: TRBV18; CDR3aa: CASSPTARNEKLFF; CDR3nt: TGTGCCAGCTCACCGACAGCCCGTAATGAAAAACTGTTTTTT
d_gene: -; j_gene: TRBJ2-2; abundance: -; v_gene: TRBV18; CDR3aa: CASSPTIGTPTGKLFF; CDR3nt: TGTGCCAGCTCACCAACAATTGGGACCCCTACCGGGAAGCTGTTTTTT
d_gene: -; j_gene: TRBJ1-2; abundance: -; v_gene: TRBV28; CDR3aa: CASGPFGYTF; CDR3nt: TGTGCCAGCGGACCTTTTGGCTACACCTTC
d_gene: -; j_gene: TRBJ1-1; abundance: -; v_gene: TRBV19; CDR3aa: CASSILGADTEAFF; CDR3nt: TGTGCCAGTAGTATACTAGGGGCGGATACTGAAGCTTTCTTT
d_gene: -; j_gene: TRBJ2-5; abundance: -; v_gene: TRBV7-9; CDR3aa: CASRVSLGETQYF; CDR3nt: TGTGCCAGCAGAGTCTCGCTGGGGGAGACCCAGTACTTC
d_gene: TRBD1; j_gene: TRBJ2-7; abundance: -; v_gene: TRBV6-5; CDR3aa: CASSYGTGGARAEQYF; CDR3nt: TGTGCCAGCAGTTACGGGACAGGGGGCGCGAGAGCCGAGCAGTACTTC
d_gene: TRBD1; j_gene: TRBJ1-2; abundance: -; v_gene: TRBV6-1; CDR3aa: CASSEGLGTGDYYGYTF; CDR3nt: TGTGCCAGCAGTGAAGGCTTAGGGACAGGGGACTACTATGGCTACACCTTC
d_gene: -; j_gene: TRBJ2-3; abundance: -; v_gene: TRBV4-2; CDR3aa: CASSGRDLSTDTQYF; CDR3nt: TGTGCCAGCAGCGGCCGGGACCTCAGCACAGATACGCAGTATTTT
d_gene: TRBD1; j_gene: TRBJ1-1; abundance: -; v_gene: TRBV7-2; CDR3aa: CASSLLRGAEAFF; CDR3nt: TGTGCCAGCAGCTTACTCAGGGGGGCTGAAGCTTTCTTT
d_gene: -; j_gene: TRBJ2-7; abundance: -; v_gene: TRBV21-1; CDR3aa: CARPAPPKGQSSYEQYF; CDR3nt: TGTGCCAGGCCCGCGCCCCCAAAAGGACAGAGCTCCTACGAGCAGTACTTC